These 23 T cell receptor beta chains share one sample of origin, sequenced in a study of T cell responses to AZD1222 COVID-19 vaccine. Assay: immunoSEQ multiplex PCR; the TCRdb copy retains only in-frame clones and omits some. Of over 100,000 clones in the sample, 70% to 90% were seen once. The sequences come from peripheral blood, collected on day 0 of AZD1222 vaccination. The receptors originated from an adult in good health.

The V gene is TRBV18, the J gene TRBJ2-2; maybe TRBD1 (5 bases). CDR1 and CDR2 from the germline V gene are KGHSH and LQKENI. The CDR3 is made up of 15 amino acids. V was clipped by 5 bases and J by 0 bases, with 10 bases between them. The CDR3, as DNA: TGTGCCAGCTCAGATAGGGGTCCGAACACCGGGGAGCTGTTTTTT. It is translated as CASSDRGPNTGELFF.

The genes are TRBV27 and TRBJ1-1; D perhaps matches TRBD1 (6 bases). V was trimmed by 5 bases and J by 1 base, leaving 8 bases between them. Germline V gives CDR1 MNHEY, CDR2 SMNVEV (reference sequence). The CDR3 totals 13 residues. The CDR3 sequence is CASSQGGNTEAFF. In DNA, the CDR3 is TGTGCCAGCAGTCAAGGGGGGAACACTGAAGCTTTCTTT.

The V and J genes are TRBV4-3 and TRBJ1-5, with a possible D match to TRBD1 (6 bases). The CDR3 has 15 residues. V lost 0 bases and J lost 2, with 8 bases in between. Germline V gives CDR1 LGHNA, CDR2 YSLEER. This chain's CDR3 is CASSQEAGGNQPQHF. CDR3 DNA sequence: TGCGCCAGCAGCCAAGAGGCAGGGGGCAATCAGCCCCAGCATTTT.

This clone was counted at least ten times. The genes are TRBV19 and TRBJ2-5; the match to TRBD2 covers 9 bases. V was clipped by 3 bases and J by 4 bases; unmatched bases: 6. The CDR3 consists of 15 residues. Germline lookup yields CDR1 LNHDA and CDR2 SQIVND (reference sequence). CDR3 amino acids: CASSILTSGGETQYF. CDR3 DNA sequence: TGTGCCAGTAGTATCCTGACTAGCGGTGGAGAGACCCAGTACTTC. Full variable domain (rest looked up from reference TRBV19 and TRBJ2-5): DGGITQSPKYLFRKEGQNVTLSCEQNLNHDAMYWYRQDPGQGLRLIYYSQIVNDFQKGDIAEGYSVSREKKESFPLTVTSAQKNPTAFYLCASSILTSGGETQYFGPGTRLLVL.

The chain carries TRBV10-2 and TRBJ1-5; 9 bases align to TRBD1. Trimming took 2 bases from V and 5 from J; bases not matched to a gene: 7. This CDR3 has 16 residues. From germline, CDR1 is WSHSY and CDR2 SAAADI. The CDR3 DNA reads as TGCGCCAGCAGTGAGCGGGACAGGGAGTTCGATCAGCCCCAGCATTTT. Its translation is CASSERDREFDQPQHF.

The rearrangement links TRBV29-1 to TRBJ2-3; perhaps TRBD1 as D (5 bases). V was pared by 4 bases and J by 2 bases, with 13 bases between. Germline values: CDR1 SQVTM, CDR2 ANQGSEA. This CDR3 is built from 14 residues. The CDR3 here is CSVVLQGSTDTQYF. CDR3 nucleotide sequence: TGCAGCGTTGTCCTCCAGGGCTCCACAGATACGCAGTATTTT.

The chain uses TRBV6-2 or TRBV6-3 and TRBJ2-7; 7 positions agree with TRBD1. The CDR3 extends over 15 amino acids. The germline gives CDR1 MNHEY, CDR2 SVGEGT. With V trimmed by 1 base and J by 2 bases, 5 bases remained unmatched. The CDR3 nucleotides read TGTGCCAGCAGTTACTTACAGGGGACCCCCTACGAGCAGTACTTC. This codes for CASSYLQGTPYEQYF.

The chain combines TRBV7-9 with TRBJ2-3, with TRBD2 identical over 8 bases. This CDR3 spans 15 amino acids. CDR1 SEHNR and CDR2 FQNEAQ come from the germline V gene (reference sequence). V was clipped by 5 bases and J by 5 bases; unmatched bases: 9. The CDR3 DNA follows: TGTGCCAGCAGCACGGGACTAGAGTATGAAGATACGCAGTATTTT. It yields the protein CASSTGLEYEDTQYF. Variable domain in full (rest from reference TRBV7-9 and TRBJ2-3): DTGVSQNPRHKITKRGQNVTFRCDPISEHNRLYWYRQTLGQGPEFLTYFQNEAQLEKSRLLSDRFSAERPKGSFSTLEIQRTEQGDSAMYLCASSTGLEYEDTQYFGPGTRLTVL.

This clone was seen a single time. This chain links TRBV7-8 with TRBJ2-2, with 8 bases lining up with TRBD2. Germline trimming cut 0 bases from V and 1 base from J; bases unmatched to any gene: 4. Germline V CDR1 and CDR2: SGHVS, FQNEAQ. The CDR3 totals 17 residues. In DNA form, the CDR3 reads TGTGCCAGCAGCTTAGCCCGTCGGGGGGGGAACACCGGGGAGCTGTTTTTT. The encoded protein is CASSLARRGGNTGELFF.

The V call is TRBV29-1, the J call TRBJ2-1, with 11 nucleotides matching TRBD1. The CDR3 is 13 amino acids. Germline V gene data show CDR1 as SQVTM and CDR2 as ANQGSEA. V lost 7 bases to trimming and J lost 8 bases; unmatched junction nucleotides: 7. CDR3 sequence reads: CSGGGTGGDEQFF. The CDR3 nucleotides are TGCAGCGGGGGAGGGACAGGGGGTGATGAGCAGTTCTTC.

This clone was recorded only once. V usage is TRBV6-5 and J usage is TRBJ1-2; tentative D call: TRBD1 (6 bases). The CDR3 consists of 13 residues. CDR1 and CDR2 (germline): MNHEY, SVGAGI. Trimming removed 6 bases from V and 2 bases from J, with 10 bases in between. Here the CDR3 reads CASRGQPNYGYTF. In nucleotides, the CDR3 is TGTGCCAGCAGAGGACAGCCCAACTATGGCTACACCTTC.

The genes are TRBV29-1 and TRBJ2-7; no firm D call. The CDR3 spans 12 residues. The germline V and J ends were trimmed by 3 bases and 2 bases, with 8 bases remaining between them. The germline CDR1 and CDR2 sequences are SQVTM and ANQGSEA. The CDR3 bases are TGCAGCGTTGAGAACACCCCCTACGAGCAGTACTTC. Residues: CSVENTPYEQYF.

In this sample, this clone turned up once. The rearrangement uses TRBV6-1 and TRBJ2-1; the D gene is possibly TRBD1 (5 bases). CDR3 length equals 15 residues. V was pared by 3 bases and J by 2 bases, with 11 bases between. CDR1 is MNHNS, CDR2 SASEGT, per germline. The CDR3 is CASSEWGSAYNEQFF. The CDR3, as DNA: TGTGCCAGCAGTGAGTGGGGCAGCGCCTACAATGAGCAGTTCTTC.

This clone appeared once. The V and J genes are TRBV7-9 and TRBJ1-6; 7 nucleotides align to TRBD1. Germline V CDR1 and CDR2: SEHNR, FQNEAQ (reference sequence). The CDR3 extends over 12 amino acids. Trimming at V came to 5 bases and at J to 17 bases, leaving 9 bases not matched to a gene. CDR3 sequence: CASSVNRGRVHF. The CDR3 DNA reads as TGTGCCAGCAGCGTTAACAGGGGAAGAGTCCACTTT.

The V and J genes are TRBV4-1 and TRBJ2-7; 10 nucleotides agree with TRBD1. CDR1 MGHRA and CDR2 YSYEKL come from the germline V gene. V lost 3 bases and J lost 0; bases outside the gene matches: 5. This CDR3 has 16 amino acids. For the CDR3, the DNA is TGCGCCAGCAGCCACCGGGACAGGGGCGCCTCCTACGAGCAGTACTTC. It yields the protein CASSHRDRGASYEQYF.

The chain couples TRBV27 to TRBJ2-3; maybe TRBD1 (6 bases). Trimming shortened V by 6 bases and J by 1 base, and 11 bases separated the two germline ends. The CDR3 covers 14 residues. Germline V CDR1 and CDR2: MNHEY, SMNVEV (reference sequence). The CDR3 bases are TGTGCCAGCAGAACAAGGACAGGCACAGATACGCAGTATTTT. It is translated as CASRTRTGTDTQYF.

The J gene is TRBJ2-1, the V gene TRBV19; TRBD2 aligns across 7 bases. Germline loops: CDR1 LNHDA, CDR2 SQIVND (reference sequence). V lost 0 bases to trimming and J lost 1 base; unmatched junction nucleotides: 6. The CDR3 has 17 residues. CDR3 sequence: CASSIDLRLASYNEQFF. CDR3 nucleotide sequence: TGTGCCAGTAGTATAGATCTAAGACTAGCTTCCTACAATGAGCAGTTCTTC.

The chain joins TRBV19 to TRBJ2-5; D unresolved. CDR1 and CDR2 from the germline V gene are LNHDA and SQIVND (reference sequence). V lost 1 base, J lost 6 bases, and 12 bases lay in between. The CDR3 sequence is 14 residues long. The CDR3 DNA reads TGTGCCAGTAGTATAGGTCCAGCATCGCAGACCCAGTACTTC. Translation: CASSIGPASQTQYF.

The chain joins TRBV5-8 to TRBJ2-1, with 9 nucleotides matching TRBD1. CDR1 is SGHTS and CDR2 is YDEGEE in the germline V gene. V was pared by 1 base and J by 6 bases, with 5 bases of the junction left unmatched. The CDR3 runs to 15 residues. The CDR3 DNA follows: TGTGCCAGCAGCTTGCACACAGGGGGCTTCAATGAGCAGTTCTTC. Protein: CASSLHTGGFNEQFF.

The chain uses TRBV7-8 and TRBJ2-1; 12 positions agree with TRBD2. Germline CDR1 reads SGHVS; CDR2 reads FQNEAQ. V was clipped by 0 bases and J by 0 bases; unmatched bases: 3. The CDR3 is made up of 18 amino acids. CDR3 sequence reads: CASSLALAGGSSYNEQFF. The CDR3 DNA reads as TGTGCCAGCAGCTTAGCTCTAGCGGGGGGGAGCTCCTACAATGAGCAGTTCTTC.

The rearrangement links TRBV5-1 to TRBJ1-6; D remains unclear. Germline lookup yields CDR1 SGHRS and CDR2 YFSETQ. This CDR3 region has 14 residues. The germline V and J ends were trimmed by 2 bases and 10 bases, with 13 bases remaining between them. The CDR3 DNA reads TGCGCCAGCAGCTTACAGATTTCTGAGTCACCCCTCCACTTT. Its translation: CASSLQISESPLHF.

This chain joins TRBV29-1 and TRBJ2-5, with TRBD2 as a possible D gene (5 bases). Trimming shortened V by 5 bases and J by 4 bases, and 17 bases separated the two germline ends. Germline V gene sequence: CDR1 SQVTM, CDR2 ANQGSEA. CDR3 length: 14 residues. This CDR3 reads CSVFGATEGETQYF. The CDR3, as DNA: TGCAGCGTTTTTGGTGCTACCGAGGGAGAGACCCAGTACTTC.

Concerning this clone: It is likely a read error, because the conserved phenylalanine at the end of the CDR3 is missing. The rearrangement links TRBV15 to TRBJ1-1; TRBD1 aligns across 7 bases. From germline, CDR1 is LNHNV and CDR2 YYDKDF (reference sequence). V dropped 3 bases and J dropped 4; count of bases not matched to a gene: 5. CDR3 length: 14 amino acids. CDR3 coding DNA: TGTGCCACCAGCAGTGGCCAGGGGGGCACTGAAGCTTTCCTT. Residues: CATSSGQGGTEAFL.